The 30 T cell receptor beta chains listed next were all sequenced from one sample in a study of cytomegalovirus exposure and HLA in healthy donors. The PCR contained 60 Vbeta and 13 Jbeta primers. Libraries were prepared by immunoSEQ multiplex PCR; TCRdb keeps only in-frame clonotypes and omits some of them. This sample carries fewer than 250,000 clones, around 90% of them seen once, and the ten largest clones take under 2%. Sequencing was carried out using PBMCs. Receptors were obtained from a woman under 30 in good health and CMV-seronegative.

This CDR3 is CASKVGQKHEAFF. CDR3 sequence (DNA): TGTGCCAGCAAGGTGGGACAGAAGCATGAAGCTTTCTTT. The chain couples TRBV6-6 to TRBJ1-1, with 7 bases identical to TRBD1. From germline, CDR1 is MNHNY and CDR2 SVGAGI (reference sequence). There are 13 residues in the CDR3. Trimming cost V 7 bases and J 7 bases; bases outside gene matches: 9.

Here the CDR3 DNA reads TGCGCCAGCAGCTCCGGGAGTTACGAAGAGACCCAGTACTTC. Residues: CASSSGSYEETQYF. The chain has TRBV5-1 and TRBJ2-5, with D possibly matching TRBD2 (6 bases). The CDR3 spans 14 residues. Germline V gene sequence: CDR1 SGHRS, CDR2 YFSETQ. The ends were cut back, 3 bases at V and 3 bases at J, with 12 bases in the middle.

In this sample, this clone turned up once. The V and J genes are TRBV2 and TRBJ2-5; TRBD2 matches 11 bases. CDR1 is SNHLY and CDR2 is FYNNEI in the germline V gene. The trim removed 5 bases at V and 4 bases at J, leaving 6 bases unmatched. This CDR3 has 15 residues. In nucleotides, the CDR3 is TGTGCCAGCAGTAATAGCGGGAGGGCCCGAGAGACCCAGTACTTC. Translated, it gives CASSNSGRARETQYF.

The J gene is TRBJ2-3, the V gene TRBV19; D is uncertain. The CDR3 runs 15 residues. V gave up 6 bases and J gave up 4 bases, with 17 bases separating them. The germline V gene encodes CDR1 LNHDA and CDR2 SQIVND (reference sequence). The DNA for the CDR3 is TGTGCCAGTAGCAACCCCCTCTTGGCCCCAGATACGCAGTATTTT. It encodes CASSNPLLAPDTQYF. Supplemented by reference TRBV19 and TRBJ2-3, the full variable domain reads DGGITQSPKYLFRKEGQNVTLSCEQNLNHDAMYWYRQDPGQGLRLIYYSQIVNDFQKGDIAEGYSVSREKKESFPLTVTSAQKNPTAFYLCASSNPLLAPDTQYFGPGTRLTVL.

This chain joins TRBV7-3 and TRBJ2-3; a possible D gene is TRBD2 (5 bases). The germline V gene has CDR1 SGHTA and CDR2 FQGTGA. This CDR3 is 14 amino acids long. Trimming pared 5 bases from V and 0 bases from J, leaving 9 bases between. CDR3 loop: CASSRSGSTDTQYF. As DNA, the CDR3 is TGTGCCAGCAGCCGAAGCGGTAGCACAGATACGCAGTATTTT.

This clone was counted once. The chain employs TRBV9 and TRBJ2-7; a possible D gene is TRBD2 (6 bases). This CDR3 has 16 amino acids. The germline CDR1 and CDR2 sequences are SGDLS and YYNGEE. V gave up 0 bases and J gave up 0 bases, with 13 bases separating them. The DNA of the CDR3 is TGTGCCAGCAGCGTAGGGGGGGAGGCGGTCTCCTACGAGCAGTACTTC. This codes for CASSVGGEAVSYEQYF. The complete variable domain, with remaining parts taken from reference TRBV9 and TRBJ2-7, reads DSGVTQTPKHLITATGQRVTLRCSPRSGDLSVYWYQQSLDQGLQFLIQYYNGEERAKGNILERFSAQQFPDLHSELNLSSLELGDSALYFCASSVGGEAVSYEQYFGPGTRLTVT.

This clone appeared once. The DNA of the CDR3 is TGTGCCTGGAGCCCCGACAGGGGGTTTTCCTACGAGCAGTACTTC. Translating gives CAWSPDRGFSYEQYF. V gene TRBV30 combines with J gene TRBJ2-5, with 9 bases that match TRBD1. The J call may be wrong; the DNA end is better matched by TRBJ2-7. This CDR3 has 15 residues. Per the germline V gene, CDR1 is GTSNPN and CDR2 is SVGIG (reference sequence).

This clone has a single count. The chain joins TRBV4-3 to TRBJ1-5, with 7 bases lining up with TRBD1. This CDR3 comprises 14 residues. Germline V gene data show CDR1 as LGHNA and CDR2 as YSLEER. V lost 6 bases, J lost 2 bases, and 4 bases stayed unmatched. The CDR3: CASSLGTGNQPQHF. The DNA of the CDR3 is TGCGCCAGCAGTCTAGGGACAGGCAATCAGCCCCAGCATTTT.

The chain links TRBV7-9 to TRBJ1-1; D is unresolved. CDR3 length: 14 residues. Germline lookup yields CDR1 SEHNR and CDR2 FQNEAQ (reference sequence). Trimming removed 2 bases at V and 0 bases at J, with 7 bases between. The CDR3: CASSLMAMNTEAFF. The CDR3 DNA follows: TGTGCCAGCAGCTTAATGGCCATGAACACTGAAGCTTTCTTT.

The chain recombines TRBV19 with TRBJ1-5; D might be TRBD1 (5 bases). Per the germline V gene, CDR1 is LNHDA and CDR2 is SQIVND (reference sequence). The CDR3 totals 15 residues. The V and J ends lost 5 bases and 1 base respectively, with 12 bases between them. In nucleotides, the CDR3 is TGTGCCAGTAGTCCCCAGGGCCCAAGCAATCAGCCCCAGCATTTT. This sequence encodes CASSPQGPSNQPQHF.

The chain has TRBV30 and TRBJ1-6; no reliable D call. The length of the CDR3 is 14 residues. Deletions cut 8 bases from V and 5 bases from J, with 16 bases between. Germline V gives CDR1 GTSNPN, CDR2 SVGIG (reference sequence). In DNA form, the CDR3 reads TGTGCCCGGCGGGGTAGACGGGATAATTCACCCCTCCACTTT. It is translated as CARRGRRDNSPLHF.

This chain joins TRBV11-2 and TRBJ1-2; perhaps TRBD1 as D (6 bases). Trimming removed 3 bases at V and 1 base at J, with 21 bases between. Per the germline V gene, CDR1 is SGHAT and CDR2 is FQNNGV. This CDR3 is 18 amino acids long. The CDR3 region is CASSFRAGGQRLNYGYTF. Here the CDR3 DNA reads TGTGCCAGCAGCTTTCGGGCCGGGGGGCAGCGTCTTAACTATGGCTACACCTTC.

The rearrangement uses TRBV29-1 and TRBJ2-5; possibly TRBD1 for D (6 bases). The CDR3 covers 12 residues. V was clipped by 0 bases and J by 11 bases, with 13 bases between them. Germline assignment: CDR1 SQVTM and CDR2 ANQGSEA. This CDR3 reads CSVEDADRCQYF. CDR3 nucleotides: TGCAGCGTTGAAGATGCCGACAGGTGTCAGTACTTC.

This clone was counted a few times. This rearrangement joins TRBV5-1 to TRBJ1-1; D remains ambiguous. The CDR3 contains 16 residues. Germline CDR1 and CDR2: SGHRS and YFSETQ. V lost 6 bases, J lost 0 bases, and 18 bases lay in between. In DNA form, the CDR3 reads TGCGCCAGCAACCAGGATGGATCAGCGGTGAACACTGAAGCTTTCTTT. Encoded protein: CASNQDGSAVNTEAFF. Complete variable domain (other parts from reference TRBV5-1 and TRBJ1-1): KAGVTQTPRYLIKTRGQQVTLSCSPISGHRSVSWYQQTPGQGLQFLFEYFSETQRNKGNFPGRFSGRQFSNSRSEMNVSTLELGDSALYLCASNQDGSAVNTEAFFGQGTRLTVV.

The chain couples TRBV9 to TRBJ2-3; no clear D gene. The CDR3 consists of 14 residues. Germline values: CDR1 SGDLS, CDR2 YYNGEE. With 3 bases removed from V and 2 bases from J, the gap between germline ends came to 10 bases. The CDR3 protein is CASSALQDTDTQYF. CDR3 nucleotide sequence: TGTGCCAGCAGCGCACTTCAGGACACAGATACGCAGTATTTT. Looking up the rest from reference TRBV9 and TRBJ2-3 gives the full variable domain: DSGVTQTPKHLITATGQRVTLRCSPRSGDLSVYWYQQSLDQGLQFLIQYYNGEERAKGNILERFSAQQFPDLHSELNLSSLELGDSALYFCASSALQDTDTQYFGPGTRLTVL.

V usage is TRBV19 and J usage is TRBJ2-7, with a tentative D call TRBD1 (5 bases). CDR1 and CDR2 from the germline V gene are LNHDA and SQIVND (reference sequence). The germline V and J ends were trimmed by 3 bases and 4 bases, with 13 bases remaining between them. The CDR3 has 14 amino acids. The DNA for the CDR3 is TGTGCCAGTAGTATTCGGGTAGGGGATTACGAGCAGTACTTC. Translated: CASSIRVGDYEQYF.

This clone was observed a single time. This chain connects TRBV12-5 to TRBJ1-2; TRBD1 matches at 10 bases. CDR1 is LGHNT and CDR2 is FRNRAP in the germline V gene. V shed 1 base, J shed 9 bases, and the junction held 8 bases outside the gene matches. The CDR3 covers 15 residues. CDR3 coding DNA: TGTGCTAGTGGTTTGGCGGGACAGGGGTCGGAGCGCTACACCTTC. It codes for CASGLAGQGSERYTF.

The chain employs TRBV5-1 and TRBJ2-7; 8 bases are a match to TRBD1. V dropped 6 bases and J dropped 2; count of bases not matched to a gene: 10. Germline V gene sequence: CDR1 SGHRS, CDR2 YFSETQ. The length of the CDR3 is 15 residues. CDR3 protein: CASKFAQDRAYEQYF. In DNA form, the CDR3 reads TGCGCCAGCAAATTTGCCCAGGACAGGGCCTACGAGCAGTACTTC.

The chain links TRBV6-1 to TRBJ2-3; D possibly corresponds to TRBD1 (5 bases). V was pared by 9 bases and J by 0 bases, with 13 bases between. There are 14 residues in the CDR3. CDR1 MNHNS and CDR2 SASEGT come from the germline V gene. This CDR3 is CASRQSISTDTQYF. As DNA, the CDR3 is TGTGCCAGTCGACAGTCAATTAGCACAGATACGCAGTATTTT.

The rearrangement links TRBV30 to TRBJ2-3; 8 bases match TRBD2. From germline, CDR1 is GTSNPN and CDR2 SVGIG (reference sequence). The J segment lost 4 bases and the V segment lost 2 bases, leaving 5 bases of the junction unmatched. The CDR3 sequence is 14 residues long. In DNA form, the CDR3 reads TGTGCCTGGAGTTCGGGACTAGGGCCAGATACGCAGTATTTT. This gives the protein CAWSSGLGPDTQYF.

This sequence joins TRBV2 and TRBJ1-4, with 9 bases matching TRBD1. J was trimmed by 7 bases and V by 4 bases; bases with no gene match: 4. This CDR3 has 14 amino acids. The germline V gene encodes CDR1 SNHLY and CDR2 FYNNEI. In nucleotides, the CDR3 is TGTGCCAGCAGTGTACAGGGGGCTCTTGAAAAACTGTTTTTT. As protein: CASSVQGALEKLFF.

V usage is TRBV2 and J usage is TRBJ2-2; TRBD2 is a possible D gene (6 bases). This CDR3 has 14 amino acids. Germline V CDR1 and CDR2: SNHLY, FYNNEI. V was clipped by 6 bases and J by 6 bases, with 14 bases between them. The CDR3 nucleotides read TGTGCCAGCAGCAGACTAGTGGGGGCCGGGGAGCTGTTTTTT. Protein sequence: CASSRLVGAGELFF. The full variable domain, completed using reference TRBV2 and TRBJ2-2, is EPEVTQTPSHQVTQMGQEVILRCVPISNHLYFYWYRQILGQKVEFLVSFYNNEISEKSEIFDDQFSVERPDGSNFTLKIRSTKLEDSAMYFCASSRLVGAGELFFGEGSRLTVL.

V and J are TRBV25-1 and TRBJ1-2, with TRBD1 matching over 9 bases. This CDR3 region has 15 residues. In germline, CDR1 is MGHDK, CDR2 SYGVNS. J was trimmed by 8 bases and V by 1 base; bases with no gene match: 8. The CDR3 coding sequence is TGTGCCAGCAGTGAATTGGACAGGGGAGACGGGGGCTACACCTTC. This codes for CASSELDRGDGGYTF.

The chain recombines TRBV19 with TRBJ1-4; 7 nucleotides match TRBD1. The V and J ends lost 7 bases and 4 bases, in that order; junction bases with no gene match: 0. Per germline, CDR1 LNHDA and CDR2 SQIVND (reference sequence). This CDR3 is 12 amino acids long. The CDR3 is CASNRGNEKLFF. DNA of the CDR3: TGTGCCAGTAACAGGGGTAATGAAAAACTGTTTTTT.

V is TRBV6-1 and J is TRBJ1-2; possibly TRBD1 for D (6 bases). The CDR3 is 14 residues long. V was trimmed by 5 bases and J by 2 bases, leaving 12 bases between them. CDR1 is MNHNS and CDR2 is SASEGT in the germline V gene. The CDR3, as DNA: TGTGCCAGCAGTTCGACGGGACACAACTATGGCTACACCTTC. This codes for CASSSTGHNYGYTF.

J is TRBJ1-5 and V is TRBV5-5, with D unresolved. In germline, CDR1 is SGHKS, CDR2 YYEKEE (reference sequence). Trimming shortened V by 0 bases and J by 7 bases, and 14 bases separated the two germline ends. This CDR3 spans 15 amino acids. As DNA, the CDR3 is TGTGCCAGCAGCTTGGCGGCCCTCGAGGGCCAGCCCCAGCATTTT. Translating gives CASSLAALEGQPQHF.

The gene calls are TRBV7-2 and TRBJ1-4; 12 nucleotides agree with TRBD1. The J segment lost 8 bases and the V segment lost 5 bases, leaving 15 bases of the junction unmatched. CDR1 is SGHTA and CDR2 is FQGNSA in the germline V gene. The CDR3 has 18 residues. The CDR3 DNA reads as TGTGCCAGCAGCCCGGATGGGGACAGGGGGCGCTGGGGGGAAAAACTGTTTTTT. It encodes CASSPDGDRGRWGEKLFF. Supplemented by reference TRBV7-2 and TRBJ1-4, the full variable domain reads GAGVSQSPSNKVTEKGKDVELRCDPISGHTALYWYRQSLGQGLEFLIYFQGNSAPDKSGLPSDRFSAERTGGSVSTLTIQRTQQEDSAVYLCASSPDGDRGRWGEKLFFGSGTQLSVL.

This sequence joins TRBV13 and TRBJ2-7; weak D call: TRBD1 (7 bases). CDR1 and CDR2 (germline): PRHDT, FYEKMQ (reference sequence). V lost 5 bases to trimming and J lost 5 bases, with 19 bases between them. The CDR3 has 15 amino acids. Here the CDR3 DNA reads TGTGCCAGCAGCCTTAGCGGACAGGCCATCGACGAGCAGTACTTC. It is translated as CASSLSGQAIDEQYF.

V usage is TRBV23-1 and J usage is TRBJ1-5; TRBD1 might be the D (6 bases). TRBV23-1 is recorded as an ORF, its role being uncertain. The CDR3 has 21 amino acids. The V end lost 3 bases, the J end lost 2 bases, and 29 bases lay between the germline ends. This CDR3 reads CASSHYLEQGGGLRGNQPQHF. CDR3 DNA sequence: TGCGCCAGCAGTCATTACCTCGAACAGGGAGGGGGGTTGAGGGGCAATCAGCCCCAGCATTTT.

The chain recombines TRBV6-5 with TRBJ2-7, with 9 bases identical to TRBD2. Per germline, CDR1 MNHEY and CDR2 SVGAGI. Germline trimming cut 0 bases from V and 2 bases from J; bases unmatched to any gene: 2. The CDR3 covers 15 residues. This CDR3 reads CASSYSAGGTYEQYF. As DNA, the CDR3 is TGTGCCAGCAGTTACTCGGCGGGGGGGACCTACGAGCAGTACTTC.